The 32 T cell receptor beta chains below come from one sample, sequenced in a study of T cells in Graves' hyperthyroidism and ophthalmopathy. From RNA transcripts, TCR beta CDR3 regions were amplified. The study used the HTBI primer set for a first-round RT-PCR of the TCR CDR3. TCRdb re-called the multiplex PCR reads through MiXCR, storing one row per CDR3 protein. Of some 350,000 distinct CDR3 sequences in the sample, about 13% were seen once. Sample: blood. Receptors originate from a woman aged 40 to 55 with Graves' ophthalmopathy.

This clonotype was observed at least ten times. The chain has TRBV7-2 and TRBJ2-3; D could derive from TRBD1 or TRBD2 (5 bases each). CDR3 length equals 14 residues. The V end lost 5 bases, the J end lost 7 bases, and 16 bases lay between the germline ends. In germline, CDR1 is SGHTA, CDR2 FQGNSA. Here the CDR3 reads CASSPGAGHNTQYF. CDR3 DNA: TGTGCCAGCAGCCCCGGGGCAGGGCATAATACGCAGTATTTT.

This clonotype was picked up a small number of times. A much bigger clone sits one base away, suggesting this may be a read error. The chain carries TRBV12-3 or TRBV12-4 and TRBJ2-1, with D possibly TRBD1 on 5 matching bases. V gave up 6 bases and J gave up 6 bases, with 9 bases separating them. This CDR3 has 12 amino acids. CDR3 bases: TGTGCCAGCAGGACAGCAAGCAATGAGCAGTTCTTC. This encodes CASRTASNEQFF.

This clonotype was counted ten times or more. This chain joins TRBV11-2 and TRBJ1-3, with 7 bases aligning to TRBD1. CDR1 and CDR2 from the germline V gene are SGHAT and FQNNGV. Unmatched junction bases numbered 6, after V lost 5 bases and J lost 2 bases. The CDR3 length is 15 residues. CDR3 sequence (DNA): TGTGCCAGCAGCCCCGGGACAGAGACTGGAAACACCATATATTTT. Amino acids: CASSPGTETGNTIYF.

This clonotype was observed once. DNA of the CDR3: TGTGCCAGCTCACCACCCGGGGTGAGCTCCTACGAGCAGTACTTC. This sequence encodes CASSPPGVSSYEQYF. The chain links TRBV18 to TRBJ2-7; D perhaps matches TRBD2 (5 bases). V was clipped by 0 bases and J by 0 bases, with 9 bases between them. Germline lookup yields CDR1 KGHSH and CDR2 LQKENI. The CDR3 spans 15 residues.

Concerning this clonotype itself: It may be a read error: a sequence one base away is much more abundant. The V and J genes are TRBV3-1 and TRBJ2-5, with D hard to call. Germline CDR1 is LGHDT and CDR2 is YNNKEL (reference sequence). The CDR3 consists of 13 residues. CDR3 residues: CASSSTPQETQHF. For the CDR3, the DNA is TGTGCCAGCAGCTCAACACCGCAAGAGACCCAGCACTTC.

In its sample, this clonotype was seen many times. This chain connects TRBV20-1 to TRBJ2-7, with 10 bases aligning to TRBD2. Germline lookup yields CDR1 DFQATT and CDR2 SNEGSKA (reference sequence). This CDR3 comprises 15 residues. V was pared by 1 base and J by 3 bases, with 6 bases of the junction left unmatched. The CDR3 loop is CSARVSGGGLYEQYF. The DNA of the CDR3 is TGCAGTGCTAGAGTAAGCGGGGGGGGACTCTACGAGCAGTACTTC.

There are a few counts of this clonotype. V gene TRBV6-1 combines with J gene TRBJ1-1, with 10 nucleotides matching TRBD1. This CDR3 has 16 residues. Trimming took 6 bases from V and 1 from J; bases not matched to a gene: 8. CDR1 is MNHNS, CDR2 SASEGT, per germline. This CDR3 reads CASSQGQGLRNTEAFF. The CDR3 bases are TGTGCCAGCAGCCAGGGACAGGGGTTAAGGAACACTGAAGCTTTCTTT.

This clonotype was detected ten times or more. The V gene is TRBV29-1, the J gene TRBJ2-7; D is perhaps TRBD1 (6 bases). Per the germline V gene, CDR1 is SQVTM and CDR2 is ANQGSEA. The CDR3 covers 13 residues. The V gene lost 0 bases and the J gene lost 2 bases, with 8 bases spanning the gap. CDR3 nucleotide sequence: TGCAGCGTTGAAGATAGGACAGCCTACGAGCAGTACTTC. Protein: CSVEDRTAYEQYF.

This clonotype came up many times. The chain joins TRBV29-1 to TRBJ2-5, with 9 bases lining up with TRBD2. Germline CDR1 reads SQVTM; CDR2 reads ANQGSEA. The V segment lost 0 bases and the J segment 5 bases; nucleotides outside the gene matches: 4. The CDR3 is 14 residues long. CDR3 nucleotides: TGCAGCGTTGAAGATGCGGGGGGGCAGGAGACCCAGTACTTC. It specifies CSVEDAGGQETQYF.

There are many counts of this clonotype. DNA for the CDR3: TGTGCCAGCAGTTTATCTGACACCAACTATGGCTACACCTTC. Translating it yields CASSLSDTNYGYTF. The chain combines TRBV28 with TRBJ1-2; no reliable D call. Germline CDR1 reads MDHEN; CDR2 reads SYDVKM. The CDR3 runs 14 residues. The V gene lost 1 base and the J gene lost 2 bases, with 8 bases spanning the gap.

In its sample, this clonotype was seen many times. V usage is TRBV9 and J usage is TRBJ1-2; 9 bases align to TRBD1. Germline loops: CDR1 SGDLS, CDR2 YYNGEE. This CDR3 comprises 14 residues. Losses at the gene ends were 3 bases for V and 4 bases for J; bases not matched to a gene: 4. The CDR3 DNA follows: TGTGCCAGCAGCGCAACAGGGGGCGGCTATGGCTACACCTTC. It codes for CASSATGGGYGYTF.

This clonotype was seen ten or more times. The CDR3 DNA sequence: TGTGCCAGTAGTATAGGCGGGTTGAACACTGAAGCTTTCTTT. Protein: CASSIGGLNTEAFF. The V call is TRBV19, the J call TRBJ1-1, with no clear D. The V gene's germline CDR1 is LNHDA and CDR2 SQIVND (reference sequence). The CDR3 is made up of 14 amino acids. The V end lost 1 base, the J end lost 0 bases, and 6 bases lay between the germline ends.

This clonotype was counted many times. This sequence joins TRBV11-3 and TRBJ2-3; TRBD2 might be the D (6 bases). There are 13 residues in the CDR3. Trimming shortened V by 4 bases and J by 4 bases, and 9 bases separated the two germline ends. CDR1 and CDR2 from the germline V gene are SGHNT and YENEEA. The CDR3 reads CASSSSSADTQYF. The CDR3 DNA reads TGTGCCAGCAGCTCCTCTAGCGCAGATACGCAGTATTTT.

This clonotype has a count of ten or more. The chain employs TRBV20-1 and TRBJ2-7; 8 bases match TRBD2. This CDR3 contains 15 residues. CDR1 is DFQATT and CDR2 is SNEGSKA in the germline V gene (reference sequence). V shed 5 bases, J shed 1 base, and the junction held 10 bases outside the gene matches. CDR3 sequence: CSAPSSSGSSYEQYF. The DNA of the CDR3 is TGCAGTGCTCCCTCCTCTAGCGGGTCTTCCTACGAGCAGTACTTC.

The chain uses TRBV20-1 and TRBJ2-7; 7 nucleotides agree with TRBD2. With V trimmed by 5 bases and J by 9 bases, 10 bases remained unmatched. CDR3 length: 12 amino acids. Germline CDR1 is DFQATT and CDR2 is SNEGSKA (reference sequence). CDR3 protein: CSAPREANGQYF. The CDR3 bases are TGCAGTGCTCCTCGGGAGGCAAACGGGCAGTACTTC.

The gene calls are TRBV5-1 and TRBJ1-3; 9 nucleotides line up with TRBD1. Germline CDR1 reads SGHRS; CDR2 reads YFSETQ. V was clipped by 4 bases and J by 0 bases; unmatched bases: 11. The CDR3 is 18 amino acids. The CDR3 bases are TGCGCCAGCAGCCAGACCCCGGGACAGGGCGGCTCTGGAAACACCATATATTTT. Protein sequence: CASSQTPGQGGSGNTIYF.

At least ten counts were recorded for this clonotype. The rearrangement links TRBV2 to TRBJ2-7; the match to TRBD2 covers 8 bases. The V and J ends lost 2 bases and 3 bases, in that order; junction bases with no gene match: 9. CDR1 and CDR2 (germline): SNHLY, FYNNEI. This CDR3 contains 16 residues. For the CDR3, the DNA is TGTGCCAGCAGTGAAATCAGAGCGGGGGCCCACTACGAGCAGTACTTC. Amino acid sequence: CASSEIRAGAHYEQYF.

This clonotype was detected many times. The chain recombines TRBV6-6 with TRBJ2-7; TRBD1 agrees at 7 bases. V trimming: 0 bases; J trimming: 3 bases; junction bases outside the gene matches: 5. Germline V lookup: CDR1 MNHNY, CDR2 SVGAGI (reference sequence). The CDR3 length is 15 residues. CDR3 loop: CASSYSNRGNYEQYF. DNA for the CDR3: TGTGCCAGCAGTTACTCTAACAGGGGTAACTACGAGCAGTACTTC.

This clonotype occurred many times. The chain joins TRBV14 to TRBJ1-1; possibly TRBD1 for D (6 bases). Germline loops: CDR1 SGHDN, CDR2 FVKESK. The ends were cut back, 1 base at V and 7 bases at J, with 13 bases in the middle. This CDR3 is 14 amino acids long. The CDR3 protein is CASSQVGGASEAFF. CDR3 bases: TGTGCCAGCAGCCAAGTCGGGGGGGCGAGTGAAGCTTTCTTT.

This clonotype was observed at least ten times. The V gene is TRBV19, the J gene TRBJ1-2, with a tentative D call TRBD1 (5 bases). From germline, CDR1 is LNHDA and CDR2 SQIVND (reference sequence). This CDR3 has 15 residues. Trimming left V 5 bases short and J 4 bases short, with 17 bases between. CDR3 nucleotide sequence: TGTGCCAGTAGTGCCACCCACCGGGACCCCTATGGCTACACCTTC. Protein: CASSATHRDPYGYTF.

This clonotype was found a few times. The J gene is TRBJ1-3, the V gene TRBV12-3 or TRBV12-4; D is uncertain. V dropped 2 bases and J dropped 4 bases, with 9 bases sitting between them. The CDR3 consists of 14 residues. The CDR3 loop reads CASSLSVAGNTIYF. The CDR3 region has the DNA TGTGCCAGCAGTTTAAGCGTCGCCGGAAACACCATATATTTT.

This clonotype was recorded many times. The genes are TRBV6-5 and TRBJ2-7; TRBD1 might be the D (6 bases). Deletions cut 2 bases from V and 0 bases from J, with 8 bases between. The CDR3 totals 14 residues. Germline CDR1 is MNHEY and CDR2 is SVGAGI. CDR3 bases: TGTGCCAGCAGTTACCGGACAGCCTCCTACGAGCAGTACTTC. Protein sequence: CASSYRTASYEQYF.

This clonotype was recorded many times. This chain links TRBV18 with TRBJ1-1; 7 bases align to TRBD1. Per the germline V gene, CDR1 is KGHSH and CDR2 is LQKENI. This CDR3 is built from 14 residues. J lost 1 base, V lost 4 bases, and 3 bases had no gene match. The CDR3 DNA is TGTGCCAGCTCACGGGACAGACAGAACACTGAAGCTTTCTTT. Translating gives CASSRDRQNTEAFF.

This clonotype came up many times. The rearrangement links TRBV29-1 to TRBJ2-5; no reliable D call. CDR1 SQVTM and CDR2 ANQGSEA come from the germline V gene. This CDR3 has 12 residues. V dropped 4 bases and J dropped 2 bases, with 8 bases sitting between them. This chain's CDR3 is CSVAHWQETQYF. The CDR3 coding sequence is TGCAGCGTTGCGCACTGGCAAGAGACCCAGTACTTC.

This clonotype occurred many times. V and J are TRBV6-1 and TRBJ2-7, with D hard to call. The CDR3 length is 15 residues. The ends were cut back, 3 bases at V and 2 bases at J, with 14 bases in the middle. Germline CDR1 reads MNHNS; CDR2 reads SASEGT. The CDR3 DNA reads TGTGCCAGCAGTGAGGTAGGCAGCTATACCTACGAGCAGTACTTC. This translates into CASSEVGSYTYEQYF.

This clonotype showed up many times. This sequence joins TRBV11-2 and TRBJ2-7, with 7 bases matching TRBD1. The CDR3 sequence is 16 residues long. Germline-derived CDR1 and CDR2 are SGHAT and FQNNGV. With 0 bases clipped from V and 7 bases from J, the junction kept 12 bases outside the gene matches. The CDR3: CASSLDWTGGFQEQYF. The CDR3 DNA reads as TGTGCCAGCAGCTTAGATTGGACAGGAGGTTTCCAGGAGCAGTACTTC.

The gene calls are TRBV5-1 and TRBJ2-5, with a possible D match to TRBD2 (6 bases). The CDR3 spans 13 residues. The germline gives CDR1 SGHRS, CDR2 YFSETQ. The V and J ends lost 3 bases and 3 bases respectively, with 9 bases between them. Here the CDR3 reads CASSSGGEETQYF. The CDR3 nucleotides are TGCGCCAGCAGCTCCGGAGGGGAAGAGACCCAGTACTTC.

The V and J genes are TRBV28 and TRBJ1-5; 8 bases map to TRBD1. The CDR3 covers 14 residues. With V trimmed by 9 bases and J by 2 bases, 6 bases remained unmatched. Looked up from germline, CDR1 is MDHEN and CDR2 is SYDVKM. CDR3 loop: CASKRGQGNQPQHF. The CDR3 DNA is TGTGCCAGTAAACGGGGACAGGGCAATCAGCCCCAGCATTTT.

This clonotype showed up many times. This sequence joins TRBV10-2 and TRBJ2-7, with a possible D match to TRBD2 (6 bases). The CDR3 has 13 residues. V was clipped by 6 bases and J by 4 bases, with 13 bases between them. CDR1 is WSHSY, CDR2 SAAADI, per germline. CDR3 amino acids: CASRNRERYEQYF. In DNA, the CDR3 is TGCGCCAGCAGGAACCGGGAGAGATACGAGCAGTACTTC.

Only a few counts were recorded for this clonotype. This sequence joins TRBV20-1 and TRBJ1-1; a weak D match, TRBD1 (6 bases). The ends were cut back, 3 bases at V and 4 bases at J, with 18 bases in the middle. Germline values: CDR1 DFQATT, CDR2 SNEGSKA (reference sequence). The CDR3 length is 15 residues. The CDR3, as DNA: TGCAGTGCTAGTACGGGCAGGGGTTCAGGCACTGAAGCTTTCTTT. Its translation: CSASTGRGSGTEAFF.

This clonotype was counted a few times. The CDR3 region has the DNA TGTGCCAGCAGCTTACTCGGGCTAGCGGGAGAGACCCAGTACTTC. It encodes CASSLLGLAGETQYF. This rearrangement joins TRBV7-2 to TRBJ2-5; 8 positions match TRBD2. CDR1 and CDR2 from the germline V gene are SGHTA and FQGNSA. The CDR3 extends over 15 amino acids. V trimming: 2 bases; J trimming: 4 bases; junction bases outside the gene matches: 6.

The sample holds many counts of this clonotype. The CDR3 coding sequence is TGCGCCAGCAGCCAAGATGGGGAGAGGGGAGGCTACACCTTC. It translates to CASSQDGERGGYTF. The chain combines TRBV4-1 with TRBJ1-2; tentative D call: TRBD1 (5 bases). CDR3 length: 14 residues. Germline V gene data show CDR1 as MGHRA and CDR2 as YSYEKL. Between the trimmed V and J ends, which lost 0 bases and 8 bases, there was a span of 13 bases.